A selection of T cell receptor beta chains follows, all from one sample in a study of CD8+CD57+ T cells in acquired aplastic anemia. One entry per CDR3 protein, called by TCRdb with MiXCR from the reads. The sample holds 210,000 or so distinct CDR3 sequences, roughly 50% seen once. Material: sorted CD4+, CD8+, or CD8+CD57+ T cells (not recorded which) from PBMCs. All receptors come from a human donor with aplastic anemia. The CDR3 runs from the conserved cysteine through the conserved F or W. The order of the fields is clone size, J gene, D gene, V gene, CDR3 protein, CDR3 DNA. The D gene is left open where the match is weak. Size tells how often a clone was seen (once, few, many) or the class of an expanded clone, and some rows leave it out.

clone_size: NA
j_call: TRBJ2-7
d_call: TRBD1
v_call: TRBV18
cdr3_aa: CASSRTGTGHYEQYF
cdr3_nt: TGTGCCAGCTCACGTACCGGGACAGGGCACTACGAGCAGTACTTC

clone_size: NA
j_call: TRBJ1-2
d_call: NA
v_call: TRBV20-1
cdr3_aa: CSVDIGQTYGYTF
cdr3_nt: TGCAGTGTTGACATTGGACAGACCTATGGCTACACCTTC

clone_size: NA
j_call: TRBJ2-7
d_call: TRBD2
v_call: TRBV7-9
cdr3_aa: CASSRSGLLLEQYF
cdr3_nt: TGTGCCAGCTCCCGTAGCGGGCTCCTCCTCGAGCAGTACTTC

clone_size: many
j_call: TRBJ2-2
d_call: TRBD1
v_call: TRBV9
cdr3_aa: CASSVGQHANTGELFF
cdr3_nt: TGTGCCAGCAGCGTGGGACAGCACGCGAACACCGGGGAGCTGTTTTTT

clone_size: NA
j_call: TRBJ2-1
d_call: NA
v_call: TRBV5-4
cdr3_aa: CASGRLAQKYNEQFF
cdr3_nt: TGTGCCAGCGGACGTCTAGCCCAGAAGTACAATGAGCAGTTCTTC

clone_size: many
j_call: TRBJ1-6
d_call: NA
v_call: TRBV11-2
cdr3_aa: CASSLTDSYNSPLHF
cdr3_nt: TGTGCCAGCAGCTTGACAGACTCCTATAATTCACCCCTCCACTTT

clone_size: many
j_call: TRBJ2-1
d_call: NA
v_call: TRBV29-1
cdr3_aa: CSVSKTGGEQFF
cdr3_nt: TGCAGCGTCTCGAAGACTGGCGGTGAGCAGTTCTTC

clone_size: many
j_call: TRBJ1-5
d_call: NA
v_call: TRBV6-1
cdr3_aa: CASTPGPGSYQPQHF
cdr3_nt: TGTGCCAGCACCCCTGGCCCAGGGAGTTATCAGCCCCAGCATTTT

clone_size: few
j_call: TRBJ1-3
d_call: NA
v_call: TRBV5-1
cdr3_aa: CASSLEPIKGGNTIYF
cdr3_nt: TGCGCCAGCAGCTTGGAGCCCATAAAGGGTGGAAACACCATATATTTT

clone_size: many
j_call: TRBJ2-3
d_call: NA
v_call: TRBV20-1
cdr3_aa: CSAGGGITDTQYF
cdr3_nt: TGCAGTGCAGGGGGGGGAATCACAGATACGCAGTATTTT

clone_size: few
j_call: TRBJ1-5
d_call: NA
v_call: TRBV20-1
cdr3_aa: CSARDGNQPQHF
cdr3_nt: TGCAGTGCTAGAGATGGCAATCAGCCCCAGCATTTT

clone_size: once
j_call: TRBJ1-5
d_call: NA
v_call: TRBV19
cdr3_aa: CASSTSRGQPQHF
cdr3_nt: TGTGCCAGTAGTACTTCCAGGGGCCAGCCCCAGCATTTT

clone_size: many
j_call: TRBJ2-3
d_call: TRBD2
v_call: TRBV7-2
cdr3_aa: CASSWTQRGSTDTQYF
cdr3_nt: TGTGCCAGCAGCTGGACGCAGCGGGGGTCCACAGATACGCAGTATTTT

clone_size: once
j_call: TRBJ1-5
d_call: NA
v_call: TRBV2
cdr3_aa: CASSPTGFNQPQHF
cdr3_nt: TGTGCCAGCAGCCCGACAGGTTTCAATCAGCCCCAGCATTTT

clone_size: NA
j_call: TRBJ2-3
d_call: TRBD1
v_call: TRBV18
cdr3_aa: CASSPGTGPDTQYF
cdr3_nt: TGTGCCAGCTCACCCGGGACAGGGCCCGATACGCAGTATTTT

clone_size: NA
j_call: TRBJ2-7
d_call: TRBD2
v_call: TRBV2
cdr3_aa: CASRGGTLNEQYF
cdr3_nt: TGTGCCAGCAGGGGGGGGACGCTTAACGAGCAGTACTTC

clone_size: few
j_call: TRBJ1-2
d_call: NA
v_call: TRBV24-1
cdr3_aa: CATSDHTVGRGYTF
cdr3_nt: TGTGCCACCAGTGACCACACCGTGGGTAGGGGCTACACCTTC

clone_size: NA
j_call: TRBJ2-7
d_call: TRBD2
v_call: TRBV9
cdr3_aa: CASRAGSPYEQYF
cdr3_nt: TGTGCCAGCAGAGCGGGGAGCCCCTACGAGCAGTACTTC

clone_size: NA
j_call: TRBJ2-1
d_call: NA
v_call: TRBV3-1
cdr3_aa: CASSQEVRDPNNEQFF
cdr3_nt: TGTGCCAGCAGCCAAGAGGTCCGGGACCCCAACAATGAGCAGTTCTTC

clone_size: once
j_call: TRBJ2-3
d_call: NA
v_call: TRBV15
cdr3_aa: CATSRGGITSTDTQYF
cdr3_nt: TGTGCCACCAGCAGAGGGGGAATTACTAGCACAGATACGCAGTATTTT

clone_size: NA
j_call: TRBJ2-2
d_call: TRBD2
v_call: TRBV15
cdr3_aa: CATSGEGLGGTGELFF
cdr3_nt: TGTGCCACCAGCGGAGAGGGCTTGGGAGGGACCGGGGAGCTGTTTTTT

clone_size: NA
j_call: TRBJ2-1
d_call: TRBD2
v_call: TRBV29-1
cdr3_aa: CSSWTSSLSEQFF
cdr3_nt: TGCAGCAGTTGGACTAGCTCCCTCTCAGAGCAGTTCTTC

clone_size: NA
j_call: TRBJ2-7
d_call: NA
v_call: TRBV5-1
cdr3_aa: CASSRSVQGYEQYF
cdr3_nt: TGTGCCAGCAGCCGTTCGGTGCAGGGCTACGAGCAGTACTTC

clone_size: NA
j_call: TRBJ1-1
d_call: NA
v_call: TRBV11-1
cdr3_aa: CASTTPGPGEAFF
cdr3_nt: TGTGCCAGCACAACGCCGGGACCGGGAGAAGCTTTCTTT

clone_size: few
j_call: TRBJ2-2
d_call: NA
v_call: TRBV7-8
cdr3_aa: CASSLVVPPSGELFF
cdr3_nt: TGTGCCAGCAGCTTAGTGGTACCTCCAAGCGGGGAGCTGTTTTTT